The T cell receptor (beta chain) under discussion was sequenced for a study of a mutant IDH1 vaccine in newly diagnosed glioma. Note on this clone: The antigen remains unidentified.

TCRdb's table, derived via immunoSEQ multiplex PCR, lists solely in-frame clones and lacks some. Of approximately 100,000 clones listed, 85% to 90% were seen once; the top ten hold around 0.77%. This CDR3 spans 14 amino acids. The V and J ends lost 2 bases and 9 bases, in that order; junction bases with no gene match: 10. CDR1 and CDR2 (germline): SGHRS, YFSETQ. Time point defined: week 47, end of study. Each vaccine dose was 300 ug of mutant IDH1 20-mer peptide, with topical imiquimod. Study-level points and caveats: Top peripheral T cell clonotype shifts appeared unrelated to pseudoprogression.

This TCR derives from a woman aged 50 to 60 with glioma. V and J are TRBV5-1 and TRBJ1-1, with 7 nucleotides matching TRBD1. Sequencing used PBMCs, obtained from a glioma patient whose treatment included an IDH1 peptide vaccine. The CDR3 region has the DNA TGCGCCAGCAGCTTAGGAGACAGGGCGACTCAAGCTTTCTTT. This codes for CASSLGDRATQAFF.